These 20 T cell receptor beta chains share one sample of origin, sequenced in a study of T-cell reconstitution after alpha-beta-depleted transplantation in children. TCRbeta library construction was performed incorporating unique molecular identifiers. TCRdb called the PCR reads again in MiXCR, with one record for every CDR3 protein. The data contain about 500,000 distinct CDR3 sequences, about 33% of them singletons. Sequencing used PBMCs from the stem cell graft donor, obtained from the stem cell graft. The receptors were sampled from a human donor who donated a stem cell graft to a child with aplastic anemia.

The rearrangement uses TRBV5-1 and TRBJ2-1; D possibly corresponds to TRBD1 (6 bases). V dropped 4 bases and J dropped 9 bases, with 11 bases sitting between them. Germline values: CDR1 SGHRS, CDR2 YFSETQ. The CDR3 runs 12 residues. In DNA, the CDR3 is TGCGCCAGCAGCGTCACAGGGTTTGAGCAGTTCTTC. Translation: CASSVTGFEQFF.

The table lists this clonotype with a few counts. The V gene is TRBV15, the J gene TRBJ1-3; D is ambiguous. Trimming took off 0 bases at V and 4 bases at J, with 10 bases between the two ends. The CDR3 extends over 15 amino acids. The V gene's germline CDR1 is LNHNV and CDR2 YYDKDF (reference sequence). CDR3 bases: TGTGCCACCAGCAGAGATCTGGGATACGGAAACACCATATATTTT. Translation: CATSRDLGYGNTIYF.

This clonotype was seen a few times. This chain uses TRBV20-1 with TRBJ2-7; perhaps TRBD2 as D (5 bases). Looked up from germline, CDR1 is DFQATT and CDR2 is SNEGSKA (reference sequence). Trimming took 4 bases from V and 1 from J, leaving 17 bases between them. The CDR3 loop spans 15 amino acids. CDR3 in DNA: TGCAGTGCTACCCAACCCCGAGCGGTTTCCTACGAGCAGTACTTC. Residues: CSATQPRAVSYEQYF.

This clonotype appeared a few times. This chain uses TRBV7-9 with TRBJ1-4; maybe TRBD1 (6 bases). Germline CDR1 SEHNR, CDR2 FQNEAQ (reference sequence). CDR3 length: 13 amino acids. Deletions cut 0 bases from V and 8 bases from J, with 7 bases between. The CDR3 DNA sequence: TGTGCCAGCAGCTTAGCAGGGGGAGAAAAACTGTTTTTT. Residues: CASSLAGGEKLFF.

The chain employs TRBV18 and TRBJ2-7; TRBD2 might be the D (6 bases). The CDR3 sequence is 13 residues long. Germline V CDR1 and CDR2: KGHSH, LQKENI. Between the trimmed V and J ends, which lost 5 bases and 5 bases, there was a span of 13 bases. DNA for the CDR3: TGTGCCAGCTCATCGGAGGGCCCCAACGAGCAGTACTTC. Translation: CASSSEGPNEQYF.

There are a few counts of this clonotype. The chain couples TRBV7-2 to TRBJ2-1; D gene uncertain. There are 13 residues in the CDR3. The V gene's germline CDR1 is SGHTA and CDR2 FQGNSA. Trimming cost V 8 bases and J 2 bases, with 10 bases left between them. The chain's CDR3 is CASGELTYNEQFF. The CDR3 region has the DNA TGTGCCAGCGGGGAATTAACCTACAATGAGCAGTTCTTC.

The CDR3 DNA follows: TGTGCCAGCAGTGAATATTTGGGGGGGGAGACCCAGTACTTC. Amino acid sequence: CASSEYLGGETQYF. The chain links TRBV25-1 to TRBJ2-5; 7 bases are a match to TRBD2. Germline values: CDR1 MGHDK, CDR2 SYGVNS. The CDR3 sequence is 14 residues long. The J segment lost 5 bases and the V segment lost 0 bases, leaving 3 bases of the junction unmatched.

The rearrangement joins TRBV12-3 or TRBV12-4 to TRBJ2-1, with D unclear. The CDR3 is 16 residues long. The germline V and J ends were trimmed by 6 bases and 3 bases, with 18 bases remaining between them. The CDR3 loop reads CASSPTSNSLYNEQFF. CDR3 DNA sequence: TGTGCCAGCAGCCCTACAAGCAACTCCCTCTACAATGAGCAGTTCTTC.

The chain combines TRBV29-1 with TRBJ2-7; maybe TRBD2 (5 bases). Germline assignment: CDR1 SQVTM and CDR2 ANQGSEA. The CDR3 has 11 amino acids. Trimming removed 4 bases at V and 4 bases at J, with 8 bases between. DNA of the CDR3: TGCAGCGTTGTTCGGGGTTACGAGCAGTACTTC. This gives the protein CSVVRGYEQYF.

The V call is TRBV5-1, the J call TRBJ2-1; 12 nucleotides align to TRBD2. This CDR3 is built from 15 residues. The V gene's germline CDR1 is SGHRS and CDR2 YFSETQ. Trimming at V came to 4 bases and at J to 5 bases, leaving 4 bases not matched to a gene. CDR3 sequence (DNA): TGCGCCAGCAGCGGTGGACTAGCGGGAAACAATGAGCAGTTCTTC. This sequence encodes CASSGGLAGNNEQFF.

V gene TRBV20-1 combines with J gene TRBJ1-6; tentatively, D is TRBD1 (6 bases). The length of the CDR3 is 15 residues. Trimming stripped 5 bases from V and 12 bases from J, with 23 bases between. In germline, CDR1 is DFQATT, CDR2 SNEGSKA (reference sequence). The CDR3 DNA reads as TGCAGTGCTCTTTATTCCAGGGACACCCTCAAACCCCTCCACTTT. It yields the protein CSALYSRDTLKPLHF.

The V gene is TRBV18, the J gene TRBJ2-7; D is unclear. This CDR3 contains 14 residues. Germline V lookup: CDR1 KGHSH, CDR2 LQKENI. V gave up 1 base and J gave up 2 bases, with 9 bases separating them. The CDR3 nucleotides are TGTGCCAGCTCACCACAGGCGGATCCCTACGAGCAGTACGTC. Translated, it gives CASSPQADPYEQYV.

The J gene is TRBJ2-1, the V gene TRBV3-1; unclear D gene. The CDR3 loop spans 15 amino acids. V gave up 4 bases and J gave up 1 base, with 11 bases separating them. From germline, CDR1 is LGHDT and CDR2 YNNKEL (reference sequence). The CDR3 spells CASSRPAGSYNEQFF. For the CDR3, the DNA is TGTGCCAGCAGCCGCCCTGCCGGGTCCTACAATGAGCAGTTCTTC.

The chain employs TRBV12-3 or TRBV12-4 and TRBJ2-3, with 10 bases fitting TRBD2. The CDR3 runs 17 residues. The J segment lost 3 bases and the V segment lost 1 base, leaving 7 bases of the junction unmatched. The CDR3 DNA follows: TGTGCCAGCAGTTTAGTGGCTAGCGGGAGCGTTACAGATACGCAGTATTTT. Residues: CASSLVASGSVTDTQYF.

V gene TRBV20-1 combines with J gene TRBJ2-5; TRBD1 might be the D (7 bases). This CDR3 contains 18 residues. Germline CDR1 is DFQATT and CDR2 is SNEGSKA (reference sequence). The V end lost 4 bases, the J end lost 1 base, and 25 bases lay between the germline ends. CDR3 DNA sequence: TGCAGTGCTACCGGCGCGACAGGGAGGAGAGAGGGCCAAGAGACCCAGTACTTC. This translates into CSATGATGRREGQETQYF.

The chain links TRBV7-2 to TRBJ1-2; D ambiguous. Germline V lookup: CDR1 SGHTA, CDR2 FQGNSA. The V end lost 5 bases, the J end lost 3 bases, and 19 bases lay between the germline ends. There are 16 residues in the CDR3. This CDR3 reads CASSPYLAENHYGYTF. CDR3 coding DNA: TGTGCCAGCAGCCCCTACCTTGCGGAAAACCACTATGGCTACACCTTC.

This chain connects TRBV6-6 to TRBJ2-5, with D possibly being TRBD1 (5 bases). Trimming left V 6 bases short and J 9 bases short, with 11 bases between. The CDR3 is made up of 11 amino acids. Germline values: CDR1 MNHNY, CDR2 SVGAGI (reference sequence). The CDR3 coding sequence is TGTGCCAGCAGGGAAGGACATCCCCAGTACTTC. Translation: CASREGHPQYF.

Here the CDR3 DNA reads TGTGCCAGTAGTATGAGCCGTTACAATGAGCAGTTCTTC. Translation: CASSMSRYNEQFF. V usage is TRBV19 and J usage is TRBJ2-1; D not resolved. Trimming left V 3 bases short and J 4 bases short, with 7 bases between. From germline, CDR1 is LNHDA and CDR2 SQIVND (reference sequence). There are 13 residues in the CDR3.

This clonotype turned up a few times. CDR3 nucleotide sequence: TGTGCCAGCAGTTACTCGACCGGGGCCAGCGAAGCTTTCTTT. This gives the protein CASSYSTGASEAFF. The V gene is TRBV6-5, the J gene TRBJ1-1, with D possibly TRBD1 on 5 matching bases. Germline assignment: CDR1 MNHEY and CDR2 SVGAGI. This CDR3 region has 14 residues. V was trimmed by 0 bases and J by 8 bases, leaving 13 bases between them.

V usage is TRBV20-1 and J usage is TRBJ2-3; 12 bases map to TRBD2. The ends lost 3 bases at V and 5 bases at J; junction bases unmatched: 9. Germline assignment: CDR1 DFQATT and CDR2 SNEGSKA (reference sequence). The CDR3 has 16 residues. CDR3 nucleotides: TGCAGTGCTAGCCGGCGGACTAGCGGGATGTTAGATACGCAGTATTTT. Its translation is CSASRRTSGMLDTQYF.